This TCR beta chain derives from a study of blood T cells in healthy people across ages. Study results and caveats: It was not possible, with unsorted PBMCs, to conclusively compare naive and antigen-experienced cells.

J lost 13 bases, V lost 4 bases, and 5 bases had no gene match. Per the germline V gene, CDR1 is MNHEY and CDR2 is SVGEGT. The CDR3 totals 11 residues. About this clonotype itself: Its antigen remains unknown.

PBMCs, at least 6 million per sample, were isolated. Then a second PCR, running roughly 7 to 12 cycles, was carried out with a sample-barcoded 5' primer and a J-beta primer mix. Sequencing recovered at least 2.5 million CDR3-containing paired-end reads from each sample. TCRdb fed the 5' RACE reads into MiXCR, producing one record per CDR3 protein. This repertoire shows approximately 770,000 distinct CDR3 sequences, 58% found once; its top ten account for 20% to 25%. The V call is TRBV6-2 or TRBV6-3, the J call TRBJ2-5; 8 bases line up with TRBD1. The TCR sequence derives from a man aged 25-40 years in good health. The sequenced sample consisted of blood. The CDR3 coding sequence is TGTGCCAGCAGTTTCCGGGACAGGCCGTACTTC. The encoded protein is CASSFRDRPYF.